This TCR beta chain was identified in a study of CD8+ T cells in alopecia areata. Extracted RNA was reverse transcribed, and the resulting cDNA served as sequencing template. The protocol was immunoSEQ multiplex PCR, while the TCRdb copy is restricted to in-frame clones and leaves out a portion. The sample has more than 90,000 clones, about three fifths seen once; the top ten hold about 16%. The CDR3 sequence is 10 residues long. V was shortened by 5 bases and J by 7 bases, with 5 bases between the two germline ends. CDR1 is LNHDA, CDR2 SQIVND, per germline (reference sequence). Treatment given: oral pan-JAK inhibitor, 5-10 mg twice daily.

The TCR was taken from a human donor with alopecia areata. The starting material was CD8+ T cells sorted from blood, obtained at approximately week 60, from a patient treated with tofacitinib. This rearrangement joins TRBV19 to TRBJ1-2; D uncertain. The CDR3 protein is CASSGGGYTF. In DNA form, the CDR3 reads TGTGCCAGTAGTGGCGGTGGCTACACCTTC.